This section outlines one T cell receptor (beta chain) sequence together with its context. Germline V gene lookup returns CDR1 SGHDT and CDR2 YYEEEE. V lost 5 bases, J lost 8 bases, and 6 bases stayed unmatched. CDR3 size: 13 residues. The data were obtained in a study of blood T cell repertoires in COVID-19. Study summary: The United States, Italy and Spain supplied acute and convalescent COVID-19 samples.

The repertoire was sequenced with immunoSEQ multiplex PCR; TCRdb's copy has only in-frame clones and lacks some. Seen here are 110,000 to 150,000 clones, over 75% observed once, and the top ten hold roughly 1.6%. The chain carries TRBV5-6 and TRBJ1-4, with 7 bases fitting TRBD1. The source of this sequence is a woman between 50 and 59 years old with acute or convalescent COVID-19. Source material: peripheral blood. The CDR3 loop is CASSTGVDEKLFF. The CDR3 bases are TGTGCCAGCAGTACAGGGGTAGACGAAAAACTGTTTTTT.